The rows below give T cell receptor beta chains drawn from one sample of a study of cytomegalovirus exposure and HLA in healthy donors. Data came from immunoSEQ multiplex PCR; TCRdb stores just in-frame clones and leaves some out. The data hold more than 300,000 clones, with roughly 88% observed a single time. Sequences were obtained from PBMCs. These receptors were obtained from a woman younger than 35 in good health and CMV-seronegative. Each CDR3 is given with its conserved first and last residue. D genes are given only for firm matches. The size of a clone is reported for some rows only, either as once, few or many, or as a class for expanded clones.

d_gene,j_gene,v_gene,abundance,CDR3nt,CDR3aa
TRBD2,TRBJ2-1,TRBV27,-,TGTGCCAGCAGTTTATCTAGTATCGGGGGGGGTTGGGGCAATGAGCAGTTCTTC,CASSLSSIGGGWGNEQFF
TRBD2,TRBJ2-1,TRBV5-1,-,TGCGCCAGCAGCTTACTAGCGGGGGACCTCAATGAGCAGTTCTTC,CASSLLAGDLNEQFF
-,TRBJ2-1,TRBV18,-,TGTGCCAGCTCACCAACTAAGGCGAGTGAGCAGTTCTTC,CASSPTKASEQFF
TRBD2,TRBJ2-5,TRBV5-1,-,TGCGCCAGCAGCGCGGGACTAGCGGGAGAACAAGAGACCCAGTACTTC,CASSAGLAGEQETQYF
-,TRBJ1-4,TRBV10-1,-,TGCGCCAGCCCGGATCTCCGGCTAGTTGAAAAACTGTTTTTT,CASPDLRLVEKLFF
TRBD2,TRBJ2-1,TRBV18,-,TGTGCCAGCTCACGACCGGGGGGAGCCTACAATGAGCAGTTCTTC,CASSRPGGAYNEQFF
-,TRBJ1-5,TRBV6-5,-,TGTGCCAGCAGTTACTCGAGGGTTCAGCCCCAGCATTTT,CASSYSRVQPQHF
-,TRBJ2-5,TRBV9,-,TGTGCCAGCAGCGCGGGGTATGAAGAGACCCAGTACTTC,CASSAGYEETQYF
TRBD1,TRBJ2-3,TRBV7-8,-,TGTGCCAGCAGCTTAGGACAGGGGGCAGAGGATACGCAGTATTTT,CASSLGQGAEDTQYF
-,TRBJ1-2,TRBV7-2,-,TGTGCCAGCAGGGACAGCTACCCTAACTATGGCTACACCTTC,CASRDSYPNYGYTF
-,TRBJ1-5,TRBV29-1,-,TGCAGCGTTGAACTGCGGGGTGCCCAGCATTTT,CSVELRGAQHF
-,TRBJ1-5,TRBV11-2,-,TGTGCCAGCATTCTCCCGGGGGTTAGTCAGCCCCAGCATTTT,CASILPGVSQPQHF
TRBD2,TRBJ2-7,TRBV28,few,TGTGCCAGCAGTTTCGGGGGGAGGGCCGGGAACGAGCAGTACTTC,CASSFGGRAGNEQYF
TRBD1,TRBJ2-7,TRBV5-1,once,TGCGCCAGCAGCTCCTTGGACAGGGGAGGGTACGAGCAGTACTTC,CASSSLDRGGYEQYF
-,TRBJ2-5,TRBV6-6,-,TGTGCCAGCCGAGCTAGCGCGCAAGAGACCCAGTACTTC,CASRASAQETQYF
-,TRBJ1-3,TRBV2,-,TGTGCCAGCAGAGGGACTGTCTCTGGAAACACCATATATTTT,CASRGTVSGNTIYF
-,TRBJ2-6,TRBV6-1,-,TGTGCCAGCCAGGAATGGGTATCCGGGGCCAACGTCCTGACTTTC,CASQEWVSGANVLTF
TRBD2,TRBJ2-3,TRBV7-8,-,TGTGCCAGCAGCCAAACGGGGGGGAAGAAGAACACAGATACGCAGTATTTT,CASSQTGGKKNTDTQYF
-,TRBJ2-1,TRBV29-1,-,TGCAGCGTTGATTCCGATGAGCAGTTCTTC,CSVDSDEQFF
-,TRBJ1-5,TRBV28,-,TGTGCCAGCAGGGCTAGCAATCAGCCCCAGCATTTT,CASRASNQPQHF
TRBD1,TRBJ1-5,TRBV2,once,TGTGCCAGCACCGGTAACAGGGGGCCCCAGCATTTT,CASTGNRGPQHF
TRBD1,TRBJ1-2,TRBV13,-,TGTGCCAGCAGCTTACTTGGACAGGTCCCAGCTAACTATGGCTACACCTTC,CASSLLGQVPANYGYTF
-,TRBJ2-5,TRBV10-3,-,TGTGCCATCAGTGTGCAGGAAGAAGAGACCCAGTACTTC,CAISVQEEETQYF
TRBD1,TRBJ1-1,TRBV6-5,-,TGTGCCAGCAGTACCGGACAGGGGGCTGCTGCTGAAGCTTTCTTT,CASSTGQGAAAEAFF
-,TRBJ2-2,TRBV15,-,TGTGCCACCAGCAGTTCACTGATCAACACCGGGGAGCTGTTTTTT,CATSSSLINTGELFF
TRBD2,TRBJ2-7,TRBV7-2,once,TGTGCCAGCAGCCATCCTCAGGTTAGCGGGAGGGCCGGCGAGCAGTACTTC,CASSHPQVSGRAGEQYF
-,TRBJ1-1,TRBV11-3,-,TGTGCCAGCAGCCCACGCCCGGGGGGTGAAGCTTTCTTT,CASSPRPGGEAFF
-,TRBJ2-5,TRBV2,-,TGTGCCAGCAGTAGGGGTGTAGGAGAGACCCAGTACTTC,CASSRGVGETQYF
-,TRBJ1-5,TRBV6-1,once,TGTGCCAGCATCCCTGGGGGCCCCCGCAATCAGCCCCAGCATTTT,CASIPGGPRNQPQHF
-,TRBJ2-2,TRBV6-4,-,TGTGCCAGCAGTGAGACTTGGGGAGCCGGGGAGCTGTTTTTT,CASSETWGAGELFF
TRBD1,TRBJ1-5,TRBV7-9,-,TGTGCCAGCAGCAAGGGGGGGACAGGGAATCAGCCCCAGCATTTT,CASSKGGTGNQPQHF
-,TRBJ2-7,TRBV7-8,-,TGTGCCAGCAGCGCACTGAGGGACACCTACGAGCAGTACTTC,CASSALRDTYEQYF
TRBD2,TRBJ2-7,TRBV25-1,-,TGTGCCAGCAGTGCCTCCGGGACTAGCTATCTCAACGAGCAGTACTTC,CASSASGTSYLNEQYF
-,TRBJ1-5,TRBV18,-,TGTGCCAGCTCACCGTACAGGGAAAATCAGCCCCAGCATTTT,CASSPYRENQPQHF
-,TRBJ2-7,TRBV5-8,-,TGTGCCAGCAGCCGACAGCCCACCTACGAGCAGTACTTC,CASSRQPTYEQYF
TRBD2,TRBJ2-2,TRBV4-3,-,TGCGCCAGCAGCCAAGAGGGGACTAGTATCGGGGAGCTGTTTTTT,CASSQEGTSIGELFF
TRBD2,TRBJ2-7,TRBV27,-,TGTGCCAGCAGTTTATCAGGACTCTCGGGGGGCTACGAGCAGTACTTC,CASSLSGLSGGYEQYF
-,TRBJ2-7,TRBV27,-,TGTGCCAGCAGTCCCCTTGGGGGGTCGCGCCCCTACGAGCAGTACTTC,CASSPLGGSRPYEQYF
-,TRBJ1-2,TRBV7-2,-,TGTGCCAGCAGCCCTACACTGACAGGCAACTATGGCTACACCTTC,CASSPTLTGNYGYTF
-,TRBJ2-2,TRBV4-3,-,TGCGCCAGCAGCCAAGCGGTATCGGGGGAGCTGTTTTTT,CASSQAVSGELFF
TRBD2,TRBJ2-3,TRBV10-3,-,TGTGCCATCAGTGCCCTAGCGGGGAAAGGAGATACGCAGTATTTT,CAISALAGKGDTQYF
-,TRBJ2-7,TRBV27,once,TGTGCCAGCAGTTTAGCCGCGGCTACGTTAAACACCTACGAGCAGTACTTC,CASSLAAATLNTYEQYF
TRBD1,TRBJ2-7,TRBV14,-,TGTGCCAGCAGCCAAATACCGGGACAGGGGCTCGAGCAGTACTTC,CASSQIPGQGLEQYF
-,TRBJ2-7,TRBV6-5,-,TGTGCCAGCAGTTACCTGGGACTTTCTTCCTACGAGCAGTACTTC,CASSYLGLSSYEQYF
TRBD1,TRBJ2-2,TRBV28,many,TGTGCCAGCAGTTTGGGGACAGGGGCCACCGGGGAGCTGTTTTTT,CASSLGTGATGELFF
TRBD1,TRBJ1-5,TRBV28,-,TGTGCCAGCAGTTTGGCAGGGGGCCATAGCAATCAGCCCCAGCATTTT,CASSLAGGHSNQPQHF
TRBD1,TRBJ1-3,TRBV7-9,many,TGTGCCAGCAGCTCCCAGGGGGCCGCTGGAAACACCATATATTTT,CASSSQGAAGNTIYF
TRBD1,TRBJ1-1,TRBV5-1,-,TGCGCCAGCAGCCTGACAGGGGCTGAAGCTTTCTTT,CASSLTGAEAFF
-,TRBJ2-7,TRBV28,-,TGTGCCAGCAGTTTACTCCCAAGGGAGGACTACGAGCAGTACTTC,CASSLLPREDYEQYF
TRBD2,TRBJ2-2,TRBV7-9,few,TGTGCCAGCAGACGGGGACTAGCGGAGAACACCGGGGAGCTGTTTTTT,CASRRGLAENTGELFF
-,TRBJ2-7,TRBV20-1,-,TGCAGTGCCGGTGACGAGCAGTACTTC,CSAGDEQYF
-,TRBJ2-7,TRBV4-3,-,TGCGCCAGCAGCCAAGACATACGGGGACTCTACGAGCAGTACTTC,CASSQDIRGLYEQYF
TRBD1,TRBJ1-2,TRBV27,-,TGTGCCAGCAGTCCAAACCCTTCAGGGGGAATTGGCTACACCTTC,CASSPNPSGGIGYTF